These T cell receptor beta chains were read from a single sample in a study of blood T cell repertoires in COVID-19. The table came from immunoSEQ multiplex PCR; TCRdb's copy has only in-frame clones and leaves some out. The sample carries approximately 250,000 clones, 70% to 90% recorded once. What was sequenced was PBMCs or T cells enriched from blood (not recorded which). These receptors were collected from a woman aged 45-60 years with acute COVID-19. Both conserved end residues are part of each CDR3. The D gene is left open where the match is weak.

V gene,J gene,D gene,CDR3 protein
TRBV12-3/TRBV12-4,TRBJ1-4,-,CASRMWGDEKLFF
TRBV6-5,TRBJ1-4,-,CASSYSGGEKLFF
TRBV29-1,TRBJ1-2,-,CSVGTATNGYTF
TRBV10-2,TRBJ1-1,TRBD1,CATSTGAGTGTEAFF
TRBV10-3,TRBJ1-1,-,CAISASGENTEAFF
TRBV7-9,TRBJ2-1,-,CASSPSSGEQFF
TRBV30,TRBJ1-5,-,CAWSSQSNQPQHF
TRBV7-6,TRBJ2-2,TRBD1,CASSLAGQGQVLGTGELFF
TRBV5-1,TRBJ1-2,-,CASSSDPLSRGYTF
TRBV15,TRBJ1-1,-,CATSRGLGLNTEAFF
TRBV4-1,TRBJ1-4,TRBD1,CASRPTGGGEKLFF
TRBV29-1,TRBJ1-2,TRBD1,CSVGQTNYGYTF
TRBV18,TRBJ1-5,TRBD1,CASSPAGTGANQPQHF
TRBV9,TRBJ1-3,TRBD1,CASSTRTGASSGNTIYF
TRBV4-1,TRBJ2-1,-,CASSQGGPLYNEQFF
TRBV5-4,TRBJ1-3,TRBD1,CATRTGPLSGNTIYF
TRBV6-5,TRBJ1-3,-,CASSSPNGNTIYF
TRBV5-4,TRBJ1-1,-,CASSTRTDRNTEAFF
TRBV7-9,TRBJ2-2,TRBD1,CASSPLTGNAGELFF
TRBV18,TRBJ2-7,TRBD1,CASSPRQGNYEQYF
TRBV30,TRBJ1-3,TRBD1,CAWIQGATSGNTIYF
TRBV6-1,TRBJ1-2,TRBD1,CASSENTGGVYGYTF
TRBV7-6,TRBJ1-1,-,CASSLVSAGDTEAFF
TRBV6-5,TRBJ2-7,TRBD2,CASSYSGGGTYEQYF
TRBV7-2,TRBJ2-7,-,CASSSGIRPYEQYF
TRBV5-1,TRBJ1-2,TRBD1,CASSSSDRDYGYTF
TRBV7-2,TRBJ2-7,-,CASSLVGQTSSYEQYF
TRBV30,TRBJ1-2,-,CAGTGYGYTF
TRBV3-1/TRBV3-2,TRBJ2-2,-,CASSQGAHGELFF
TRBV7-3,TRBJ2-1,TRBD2,CASSPGLAGINEQFF
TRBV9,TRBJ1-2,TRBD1,CASRDRSYTF
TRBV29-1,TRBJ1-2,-,CSVLRDGYTF
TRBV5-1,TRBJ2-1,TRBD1,CASSFLSSGTGSYNEQFF
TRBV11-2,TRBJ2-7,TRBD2,CASSLVAGVREQYF
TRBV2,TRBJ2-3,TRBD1,CASRPGQGADTQYF
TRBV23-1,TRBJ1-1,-,CASSQSALREQGNTEAFF
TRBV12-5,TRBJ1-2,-,CASGVDRAGGYTF
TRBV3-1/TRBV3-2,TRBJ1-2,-,CASSLQGRLGGYTF
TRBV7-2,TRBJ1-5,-,CASTLRIRGQQPQHF
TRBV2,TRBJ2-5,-,CASSELLPSVRGQETQYF
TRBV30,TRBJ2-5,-,CAWAPGQLKTQYF
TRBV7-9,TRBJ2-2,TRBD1,CASSWTGGYTGELFF
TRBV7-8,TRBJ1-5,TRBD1,CASRPGTGSNQPQHF